This T cell receptor beta chain was observed in a study of identical twins. General study points: Rather than following the same donors, the conclusions depended on cross-sectional statistical analysis. Insertion counts were lower in abundant cord blood beta clonotypes, a trend that memory repertoires did not show.

About this clonotype itself: Antigen: not known.

Germline V CDR1 and CDR2: DFQATT, SNEGSKA (reference sequence). J gave up 2 bases and V 0 bases, and 11 bases lay outside the gene matches. The CDR3 covers 18 residues. cDNA carried unique molecular identifiers, and a universal primer site was added by template switching. TCRdb recomputed calls from the 5' RACE reads with MiXCR, one row per CDR3 protein. The sample holds a few hundred thousand distinct CDR3 sequences, about 8.3% seen once. These same records also appear under a second study, on yellow fever vaccine responses in identical twins.

The receptor comes from a woman aged 18-29 years in good health. The J gene is TRBJ2-2, the V gene TRBV20-1; 8 bases fit TRBD1. Sequenced: CD8+ T cells sorted from blood. In DNA form, the CDR3 reads TGCAGTGCTAGAGATCAGGGACAGGTTTTTCTCAACACCGGGGAGCTGTTTTTT. This gives the protein CSARDQGQVFLNTGELFF.